These 14 T cell receptor beta chains came from one sample sequenced in a study of shared clonotypes between healthy human individuals. Clones were read by immunoSEQ multiplex PCR, and TCRdb kept only the in-frame ones, dropping some. Of roughly 2.4 million clones listed, nearly 97% were seen once; the top ten hold approximately 0.13%. Sequencing input: naive CD4+ T cells sorted from blood. Regarding subset: CD45RA+ positively selected. The receptors here all came from a man between 18 and 29 years old in good health.

CDR3 amino acids: CASSESVYVDNQPQHF. CDR3 in DNA: TGTGCCAGCAGTGAATCGGTTTACGTCGACAATCAGCCCCAGCATTTT. The V call is TRBV2, the J call TRBJ1-5; unclear D gene. V was pared by 2 bases and J by 3 bases, with 14 bases between. The CDR3 consists of 16 residues. Germline values: CDR1 SNHLY, CDR2 FYNNEI.

The J gene is TRBJ1-3, the V gene TRBV9; no clear D gene. This CDR3 has 16 residues. Trimming shortened V by 0 bases and J by 4 bases, and 14 bases separated the two germline ends. Germline V CDR1 and CDR2: SGDLS, YYNGEE. CDR3 nucleotide sequence: TGTGCCAGCAGCGTAGCTGTAGGGTTGGGAGGAAACACCATATATTTT. Protein product: CASSVAVGLGGNTIYF.

This chain links TRBV28 with TRBJ2-5; D tentatively fits TRBD1 or TRBD2 (5 bases each). CDR3 length: 14 amino acids. Germline V gene lookup returns CDR1 MDHEN and CDR2 SYDVKM. The V end lost 6 bases, the J end lost 4 bases, and 15 bases lay between the germline ends. The DNA of the CDR3 is TGTGCCAGCAGGCTTGATGGGGGTCTAGAGACCCAGTACTTC. Its translation: CASRLDGGLETQYF.

A few counts support this clone. The V call is TRBV5-1, the J call TRBJ2-7; 9 nucleotides match TRBD1. Germline V gene data show CDR1 as SGHRS and CDR2 as YFSETQ. The trim removed 5 bases at V and 2 bases at J, leaving 5 bases unmatched. The CDR3 runs to 14 residues. Written as DNA, the CDR3 is TGCGCCAGCAGACAGGGACAGGGTACCTACGAGCAGTACTTC. Amino acid sequence: CASRQGQGTYEQYF. The full variable domain, with the rest looked up from reference TRBV5-1 and TRBJ2-7, is KAGVTQTPRYLIKTRGQQVTLSCSPISGHRSVSWYQQTPGQGLQFLFEYFSETQRNKGNFPGRFSGRQFSNSRSEMNVSTLELGDSALYLCASRQGQGTYEQYFGPGTRLTVT.

This chain joins TRBV14 and TRBJ2-5; no definite D call. CDR1 and CDR2 (germline): SGHDN, FVKESK. The CDR3 extends over 14 amino acids. The V and J ends lost 1 base and 0 bases respectively, with 6 bases between them. In nucleotides, the CDR3 is TGTGCCAGCAGCCAAGCTCTGTACCAAGAGACCCAGTACTTC. Translating it yields CASSQALYQETQYF.

The rearrangement uses TRBV30 and TRBJ1-1, with a possible D match to TRBD1 (6 bases). The CDR3 loop spans 13 amino acids. Trimming stripped 4 bases from V and 1 base from J, with 10 bases between. CDR1 and CDR2 (germline): GTSNPN, SVGIG (reference sequence). The CDR3: CAWTTRGNTEAFF. For the CDR3, the DNA is TGTGCCTGGACCACCAGGGGGAACACTGAAGCTTTCTTT.

The rearrangement uses TRBV7-9 and TRBJ1-1; D uncertain. Germline V lookup: CDR1 SEHNR, CDR2 FQNEAQ (reference sequence). CDR3 length equals 12 residues. Trimming pared 8 bases from V and 0 bases from J, leaving 7 bases between. Here the CDR3 DNA reads TGTGCCAGCCGTAGGATGAACACTGAAGCTTTCTTT. This translates into CASRRMNTEAFF.

The chain combines TRBV6-1 with TRBJ2-3; tentatively, D is TRBD1 (5 bases). Between the trimmed V and J ends, which lost 4 bases and 2 bases, there was a span of 13 bases. The CDR3 sequence is 15 residues long. Germline lookup yields CDR1 MNHNS and CDR2 SASEGT. The DNA for the CDR3 is TGTGCCAGCAGTGCCAGGGTGTCATTCACAGATACGCAGTATTTT. Amino acids: CASSARVSFTDTQYF.

The rearrangement joins TRBV7-8 to TRBJ2-5, with 11 positions matching TRBD2. The CDR3 is 19 amino acids. Germline CDR1 reads SGHVS; CDR2 reads FQNEAQ. J lost 2 bases, V lost 0 bases, and 11 bases had no gene match. CDR3 nucleotide sequence: TGTGCCAGCAGCTTAGCCCTAACCCGGTTAGCGGGAGGGCAAGAGACCCAGTACTTC. Translation gives CASSLALTRLAGGQETQYF.

This chain joins TRBV10-3 and TRBJ2-3; D not certain. Deletions cut 4 bases from V and 2 bases from J, with 4 bases between. The length of the CDR3 is 12 residues. Germline CDR1 reads ENHRY; CDR2 reads SYGVKD. CDR3 nucleotides: TGTGCCATCAGTGCGCTCACAGATACGCAGTATTTT. Amino acids: CAISALTDTQYF.

V is TRBV5-4 and J is TRBJ2-4, with a weak D call TRBD1 (6 bases). The V end lost 0 bases, the J end lost 6 bases, and 13 bases lay between the germline ends. Germline CDR1 SGHNT, CDR2 YYREEE (reference sequence). The length of the CDR3 is 15 residues. CDR3 residues: CASSLGAGEGNIQYF. DNA of the CDR3: TGTGCCAGCAGCTTGGGTGCAGGGGAAGGAAACATTCAGTACTTC. The variable domain in full, with the rest retrieved from reference TRBV5-4 and TRBJ2-4, is ETGVTQSPTHLIKTRGQQVTLRCSSQSGHNTVSWYQQALGQGPQFIFQYYREEENGRGNFPPRFSGLQFPNYSSELNVNALELDDSALYLCASSLGAGEGNIQYFGAGTRLSVL.

This chain links TRBV30 with TRBJ1-5, with D perhaps TRBD1 (5 bases). This CDR3 is built from 16 residues. Germline V gives CDR1 GTSNPN, CDR2 SVGIG (reference sequence). V was pared by 4 bases and J by 6 bases, with 22 bases between. The CDR3 coding sequence is TGTGCCTGGACCGTCGGTAGTATCAGGGCAGGTCAGCCCCAGCATTTT. Protein: CAWTVGSIRAGQPQHF.

The genes are TRBV5-6 and TRBJ2-7, with 9 bases that match TRBD1. With V trimmed by 3 bases and J by 5 bases, 6 bases remained unmatched. The CDR3 sequence is 14 residues long. From germline, CDR1 is SGHDT and CDR2 YYEEEE. The CDR3 is CASSSRDRENEQYF. The CDR3 DNA follows: TGTGCCAGCAGCTCCCGGGACAGGGAAAACGAGCAGTACTTC. The entire variable domain, with the rest obtained from reference TRBV5-6 and TRBJ2-7, is as follows: DAGVTQSPTHLIKTRGQQVTLRCSPKSGHDTVSWYQQALGQGPQFIFQYYEEEERQRGNFPDRFSGHQFPNYSSELNVNALLLGDSALYLCASSSRDRENEQYFGPGTRLTVT.

This clone came up once. This sequence joins TRBV29-1 and TRBJ1-2; D is unclear. The CDR3 is 12 residues long. The germline V gene has CDR1 SQVTM and CDR2 ANQGSEA. Trimming removed 6 bases from V and 2 bases from J, with 10 bases in between. The CDR3 region has the DNA TGCAGCGTCGCCGCCGGGAACTATGGCTACACCTTC. The encoded protein is CSVAAGNYGYTF.